This TCR beta chain was identified in a study of blood T cell repertoires in COVID-19. Study-level background: The United States, Italy and Spain supplied acute and convalescent COVID-19 samples. The analysed material was cDNA or gDNA that came from T cells, B-cell-depleted T cells, or PBMCs.

Authors' methods: Amplifying reference gene primers gave estimates of nucleated cell counts. Profiling relied on immunoSEQ multiplex PCR, and the TCRdb table lists in-frame clones only, not all of them. For V, J and clone size, that table is used; D and trimming come from the DNA. The table includes 250,000 to 300,000 clones, 70% to 90% detected once. The V gene's germline CDR1 is ENHRY and CDR2 SYGVKD. This CDR3 spans 15 amino acids. V shed 4 bases, J shed 0 bases, and the junction held 4 bases outside the gene matches. The V gene is TRBV10-3, the J gene TRBJ2-7, with TRBD2 identical over 9 bases. The clonotype originates from a man younger than 35 with active or convalescent COVID-19. Sequencing was done on a sample of peripheral blood. The CDR3 loop is CAISAETSGSYEQYF. For the CDR3, the DNA is TGTGCCATCAGTGCGGAGACTAGCGGCTCCTACGAGCAGTACTTC.